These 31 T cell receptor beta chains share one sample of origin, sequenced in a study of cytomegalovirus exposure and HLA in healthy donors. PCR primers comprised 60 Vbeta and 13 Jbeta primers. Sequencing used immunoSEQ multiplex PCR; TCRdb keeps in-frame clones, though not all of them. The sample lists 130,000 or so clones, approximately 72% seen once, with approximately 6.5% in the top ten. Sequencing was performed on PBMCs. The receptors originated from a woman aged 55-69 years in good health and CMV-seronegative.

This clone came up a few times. CDR3: CASSSTSGRVEQYF. The CDR3, as DNA: TGTGCCAGCAGCTCGACTAGCGGGAGAGTCGAGCAGTACTTC. The chain has TRBV7-2 and TRBJ2-7, with TRBD2 identical over 12 bases. V shed 4 bases and J 6 bases; nucleotides not matched to a gene: 4. Looked up from germline, CDR1 is SGHTA and CDR2 is FQGNSA. The CDR3 covers 14 residues.

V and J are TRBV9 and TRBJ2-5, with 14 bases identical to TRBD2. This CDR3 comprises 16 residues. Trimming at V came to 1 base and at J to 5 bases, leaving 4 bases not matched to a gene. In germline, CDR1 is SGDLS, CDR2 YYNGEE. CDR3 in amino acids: CASSVRTSGGLETQYF. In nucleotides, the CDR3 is TGTGCCAGCAGCGTAAGGACTAGCGGGGGGCTGGAGACCCAGTACTTC. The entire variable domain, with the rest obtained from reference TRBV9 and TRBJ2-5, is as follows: DSGVTQTPKHLITATGQRVTLRCSPRSGDLSVYWYQQSLDQGLQFLIQYYNGEERAKGNILERFSAQQFPDLHSELNLSSLELGDSALYFCASSVRTSGGLETQYFGPGTRLLVL.

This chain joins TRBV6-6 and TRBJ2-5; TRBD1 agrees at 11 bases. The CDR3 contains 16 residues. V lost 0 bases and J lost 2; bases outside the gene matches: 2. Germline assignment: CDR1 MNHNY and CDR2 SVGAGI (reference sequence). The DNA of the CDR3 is TGTGCCAGCAGTTACTCGGGACAGGGGGATCAAGAGACCCAGTACTTC. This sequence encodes CASSYSGQGDQETQYF.

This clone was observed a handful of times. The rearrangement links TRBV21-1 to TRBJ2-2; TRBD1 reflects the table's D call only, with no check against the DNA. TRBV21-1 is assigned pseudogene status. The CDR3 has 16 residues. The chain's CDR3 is CASSKAGQGGTGELFF. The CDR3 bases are TGTGCCAGCAGCAAAGCCGGACAGGGTGGCACCGGGGAGCTGTTTTTT.

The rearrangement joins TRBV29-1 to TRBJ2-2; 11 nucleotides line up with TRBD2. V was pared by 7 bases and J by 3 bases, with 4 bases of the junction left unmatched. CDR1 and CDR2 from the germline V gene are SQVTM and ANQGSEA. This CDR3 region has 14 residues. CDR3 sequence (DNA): TGCAGCGCCGGGACTAGCGGCGACACCGGGGAGCTGTTTTTT. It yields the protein CSAGTSGDTGELFF.

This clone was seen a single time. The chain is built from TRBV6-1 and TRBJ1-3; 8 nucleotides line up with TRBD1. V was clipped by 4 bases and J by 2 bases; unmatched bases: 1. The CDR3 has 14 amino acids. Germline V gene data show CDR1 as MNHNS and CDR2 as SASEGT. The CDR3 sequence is CASSGTGTGNTIYF. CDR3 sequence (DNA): TGTGCCAGCAGTGGGACAGGGACTGGAAACACCATATATTTT.

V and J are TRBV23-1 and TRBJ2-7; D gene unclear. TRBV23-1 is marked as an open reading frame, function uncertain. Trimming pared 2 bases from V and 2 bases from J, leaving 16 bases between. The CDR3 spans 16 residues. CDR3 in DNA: TGCGCCAGCAGTCAAAGCTCCGAGAACAGAACCTACGAGCAGTACTTC. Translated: CASSQSSENRTYEQYF.

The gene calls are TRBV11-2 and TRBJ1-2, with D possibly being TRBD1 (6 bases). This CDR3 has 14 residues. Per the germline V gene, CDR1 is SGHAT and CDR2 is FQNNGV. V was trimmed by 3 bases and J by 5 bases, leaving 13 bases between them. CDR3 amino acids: CASSFTGLPYGYTF. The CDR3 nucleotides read TGTGCCAGCAGCTTCACAGGGTTACCATATGGCTACACCTTC.

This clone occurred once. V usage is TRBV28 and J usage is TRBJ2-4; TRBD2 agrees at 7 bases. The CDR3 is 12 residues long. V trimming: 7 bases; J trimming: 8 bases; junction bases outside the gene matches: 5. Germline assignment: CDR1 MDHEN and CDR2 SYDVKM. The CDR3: CASTNAGDIQYF. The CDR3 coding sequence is TGTGCCAGCACTAATGCGGGGGACATTCAGTACTTC.

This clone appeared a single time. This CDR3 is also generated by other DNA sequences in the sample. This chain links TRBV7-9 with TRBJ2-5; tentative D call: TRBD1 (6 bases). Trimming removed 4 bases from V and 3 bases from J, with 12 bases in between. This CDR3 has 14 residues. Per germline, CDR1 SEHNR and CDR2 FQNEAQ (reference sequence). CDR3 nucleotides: TGTGCCAGCAGCTCGGGGACATATGAAGAGACCCAGTACTTC. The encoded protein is CASSSGTYEETQYF.

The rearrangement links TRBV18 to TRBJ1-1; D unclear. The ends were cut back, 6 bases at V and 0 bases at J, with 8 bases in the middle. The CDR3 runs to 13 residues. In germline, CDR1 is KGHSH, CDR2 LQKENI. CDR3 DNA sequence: TGTGCCAGCTCCCCGGGGATGAACACTGAAGCTTTCTTT. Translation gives CASSPGMNTEAFF.

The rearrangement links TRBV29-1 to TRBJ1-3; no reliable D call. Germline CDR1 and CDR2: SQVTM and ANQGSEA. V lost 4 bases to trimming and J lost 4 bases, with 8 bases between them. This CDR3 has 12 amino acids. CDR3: CSVALSGNTIYF. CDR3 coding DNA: TGCAGCGTTGCACTTTCCGGAAACACCATATATTTT.

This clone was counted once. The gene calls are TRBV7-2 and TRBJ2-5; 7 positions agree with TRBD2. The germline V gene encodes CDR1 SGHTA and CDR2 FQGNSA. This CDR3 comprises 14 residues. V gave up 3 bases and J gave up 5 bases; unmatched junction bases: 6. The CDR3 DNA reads TGTGCCAGCAGCTTTCCGCGGGAGCGGGAGACCCAGTACTTC. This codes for CASSFPRERETQYF.

The chain's CDR3 is CASSPRGPATNEKLFF. Here the CDR3 DNA reads TGTGCCAGCTCACCACGGGGGCCCGCAACTAATGAAAAACTGTTTTTT. The rearrangement uses TRBV18 and TRBJ1-4, with D perhaps matching TRBD1 (6 bases). With 1 base removed from V and 0 bases from J, the gap between germline ends came to 9 bases. The CDR3 totals 16 residues. Germline CDR1 and CDR2: KGHSH and LQKENI. Using reference TRBV18 and TRBJ1-4 for the parts outside the CDR3, the full variable domain is NAGVMQNPRHLVRRRGQEARLRCSPMKGHSHVYWYRQLPEEGLKFMVYLQKENIIDESGMPKERFSAEFPKEGPSILRIQQVVRGDSAAYFCASSPRGPATNEKLFFGSGTQLSVL.

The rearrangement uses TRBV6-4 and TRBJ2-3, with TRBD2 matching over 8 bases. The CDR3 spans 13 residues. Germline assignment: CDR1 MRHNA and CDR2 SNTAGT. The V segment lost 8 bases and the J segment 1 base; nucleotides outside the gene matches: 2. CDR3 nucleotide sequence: TGTGCCAGCCGGGGGGGGCGCACAGATACGCAGTATTTT. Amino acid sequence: CASRGGRTDTQYF.

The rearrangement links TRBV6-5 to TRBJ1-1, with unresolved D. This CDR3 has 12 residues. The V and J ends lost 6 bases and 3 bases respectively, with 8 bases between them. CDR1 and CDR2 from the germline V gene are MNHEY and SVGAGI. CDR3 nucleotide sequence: TGTGCCAGCAGGGAGGTTGACACTGAAGCTTTCTTT. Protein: CASREVDTEAFF.

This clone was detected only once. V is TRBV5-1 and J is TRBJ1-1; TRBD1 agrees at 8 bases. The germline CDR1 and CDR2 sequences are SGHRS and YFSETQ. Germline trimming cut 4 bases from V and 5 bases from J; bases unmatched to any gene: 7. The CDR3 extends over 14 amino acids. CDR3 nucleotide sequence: TGCGCCAGCAGCGACCAGGGGGCGAAAACTGAAGCTTTCTTT. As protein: CASSDQGAKTEAFF. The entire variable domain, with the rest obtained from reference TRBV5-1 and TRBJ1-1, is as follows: KAGVTQTPRYLIKTRGQQVTLSCSPISGHRSVSWYQQTPGQGLQFLFEYFSETQRNKGNFPGRFSGRQFSNSRSEMNVSTLELGDSALYLCASSDQGAKTEAFFGQGTRLTVV.

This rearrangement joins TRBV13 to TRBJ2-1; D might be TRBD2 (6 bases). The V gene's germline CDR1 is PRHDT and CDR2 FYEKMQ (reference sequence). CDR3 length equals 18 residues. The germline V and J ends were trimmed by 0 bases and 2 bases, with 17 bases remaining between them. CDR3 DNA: TGTGCCAGCAGCTTAGGCCCGCGGAGGGCTGTGGCCTACAATGAGCAGTTCTTC. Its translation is CASSLGPRRAVAYNEQFF.

CDR3 loop: CASSLTVNTEAFF. CDR3 in DNA: TGTGCCAGTAGCCTAACAGTGAACACTGAAGCTTTCTTT. V is TRBV19 and J is TRBJ1-1; no firm D call. The CDR3 is made up of 13 amino acids. The ends were cut back, 6 bases at V and 0 bases at J, with 8 bases in the middle. CDR1 LNHDA and CDR2 SQIVND come from the germline V gene (reference sequence).

CDR3 coding DNA: TGTGCCAGCACCCATCCGGGACAGGTCTACGAGCAGTACTTC. Encoded protein: CASTHPGQVYEQYF. The chain is built from TRBV28 and TRBJ2-7; 8 positions match TRBD1. Trimming cost V 7 bases and J 3 bases; bases outside gene matches: 8. There are 14 residues in the CDR3. Germline V gene data show CDR1 as MDHEN and CDR2 as SYDVKM.

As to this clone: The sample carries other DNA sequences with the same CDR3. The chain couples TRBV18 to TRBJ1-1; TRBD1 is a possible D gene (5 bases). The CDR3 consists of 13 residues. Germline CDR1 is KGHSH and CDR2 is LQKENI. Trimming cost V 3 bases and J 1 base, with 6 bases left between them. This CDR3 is CASSPGGNTEAFF. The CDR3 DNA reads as TGTGCCAGCTCACCCGGGGGGAACACTGAAGCTTTCTTT.

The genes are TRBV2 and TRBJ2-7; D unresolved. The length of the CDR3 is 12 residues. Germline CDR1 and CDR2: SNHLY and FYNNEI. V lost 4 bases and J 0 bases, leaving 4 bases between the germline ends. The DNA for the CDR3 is TGTGCCAGCAGTGCCCTCTCCTACGAGCAGTACTTC. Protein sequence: CASSALSYEQYF. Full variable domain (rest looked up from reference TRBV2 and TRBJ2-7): EPEVTQTPSHQVTQMGQEVILRCVPISNHLYFYWYRQILGQKVEFLVSFYNNEISEKSEIFDDQFSVERPDGSNFTLKIRSTKLEDSAMYFCASSALSYEQYFGPGTRLTVT.

The CDR3 is CASSPGSTFQAFF. DNA for the CDR3: TGTGCCAGCAGCCCCGGGTCGACGTTTCAAGCTTTCTTT. The chain employs TRBV28 and TRBJ1-1; D gene ambiguous. The CDR3 consists of 13 residues. V dropped 6 bases and J dropped 9 bases, with 17 bases sitting between them. CDR1 MDHEN and CDR2 SYDVKM come from the germline V gene. The whole variable domain, filled in from reference TRBV28 and TRBJ1-1, reads DVKVTQSSRYLVKRTGEKVFLECVQDMDHENMFWYRQDPGLGLRLIYFSYDVKMKEKGDIPEGYSVSREKKERFSLILESASTNQTSMYLCASSPGSTFQAFFGQGTRLTVV.

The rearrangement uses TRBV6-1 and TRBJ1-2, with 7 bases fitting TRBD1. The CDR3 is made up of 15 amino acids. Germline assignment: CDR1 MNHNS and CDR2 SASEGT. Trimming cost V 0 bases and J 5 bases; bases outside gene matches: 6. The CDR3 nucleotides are TGTGCCAGCAGTGAAGCAACCGGGACAGAATATGGCTACACCTTC. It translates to CASSEATGTEYGYTF.

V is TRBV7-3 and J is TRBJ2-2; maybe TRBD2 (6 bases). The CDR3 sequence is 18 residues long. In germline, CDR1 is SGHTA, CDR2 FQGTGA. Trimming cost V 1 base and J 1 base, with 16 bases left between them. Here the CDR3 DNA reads TGTGCCAGCAGCTTAATGGCCCCGGGACTGCAGAACACCGGGGAGCTGTTTTTT. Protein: CASSLMAPGLQNTGELFF.

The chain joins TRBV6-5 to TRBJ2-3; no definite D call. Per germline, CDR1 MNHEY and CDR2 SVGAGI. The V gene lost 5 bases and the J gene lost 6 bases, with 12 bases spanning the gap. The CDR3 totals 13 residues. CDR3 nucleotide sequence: TGTGCCAGCAGTCCAATTTCCGCGGATACGCAGTATTTT. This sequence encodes CASSPISADTQYF.

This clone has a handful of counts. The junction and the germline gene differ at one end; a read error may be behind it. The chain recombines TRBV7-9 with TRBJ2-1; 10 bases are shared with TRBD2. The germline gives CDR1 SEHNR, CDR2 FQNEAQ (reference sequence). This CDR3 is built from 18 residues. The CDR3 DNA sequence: TGTTCCAGCAGCCCGAAATTTAGACTAGCGGGTAGTAGGGGTGAGCAGTTCTTC. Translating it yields CSSSPKFRLAGSRGEQFF.

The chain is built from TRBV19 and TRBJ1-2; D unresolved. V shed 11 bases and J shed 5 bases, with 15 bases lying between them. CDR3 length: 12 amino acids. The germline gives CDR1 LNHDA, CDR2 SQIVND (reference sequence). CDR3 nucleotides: TGTGCCCTACAGCGGCTCGGGTATGGCTACACCTTC. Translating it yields CALQRLGYGYTF.

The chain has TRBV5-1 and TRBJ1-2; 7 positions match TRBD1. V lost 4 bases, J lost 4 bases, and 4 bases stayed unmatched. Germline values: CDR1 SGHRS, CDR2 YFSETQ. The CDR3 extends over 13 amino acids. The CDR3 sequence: CASSTDRIYGYTF. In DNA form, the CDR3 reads TGCGCCAGCAGCACGGACAGGATCTATGGCTACACCTTC.

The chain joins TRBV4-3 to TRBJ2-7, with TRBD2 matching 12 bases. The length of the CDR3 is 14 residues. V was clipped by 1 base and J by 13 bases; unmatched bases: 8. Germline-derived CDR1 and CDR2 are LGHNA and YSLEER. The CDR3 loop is CASSQVTSGGPEYF. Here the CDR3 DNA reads TGCGCCAGCAGCCAAGTGACTAGCGGGGGCCCTGAATACTTC.

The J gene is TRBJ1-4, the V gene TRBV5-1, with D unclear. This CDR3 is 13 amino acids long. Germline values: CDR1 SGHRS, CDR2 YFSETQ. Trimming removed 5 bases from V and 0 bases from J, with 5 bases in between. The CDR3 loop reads CASRRSTNEKLFF. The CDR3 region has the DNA TGCGCCAGCAGGAGGTCAACTAATGAAAAACTGTTTTTT.